The clone carrying this T cell receptor beta chain was counted ten times or more. What it binds is unknown. Exclusion criteria comprised uncontrolled infection, other autoimmune disease, pregnancy or lactation. This sample is drawn from a study of T cells in Graves' hyperthyroidism and ophthalmopathy. Study-level background: Prior to any treatment, at the point of initial diagnosis, peripheral blood was collected.

Study-level results: Appearing also in blood were most of the thyroid clonotypes expanded above 0.001.

Per germline, CDR1 MDHEN and CDR2 SYDVKM. V was pared by 5 bases and J by 8 bases, with 10 bases between. The CDR3 extends over 12 amino acids. Researchers amplified the TCR beta CDR3 regions from RNA transcripts. TCR CDR3 regions were first amplified by RT-PCR with HTBI primers. TCRdb fed the multiplex PCR reads into MiXCR, producing one record per CDR3 protein. Of 300,000 to 400,000 distinct CDR3 sequences in the sample, about 15% were seen once. The specimen sequenced was blood. The origin of this receptor is a woman between 25 and 40 years old with Graves' ophthalmopathy. The chain uses TRBV28 and TRBJ1-5; D gene ambiguous. The CDR3 DNA reads TGTGCCAGCAGTCCTGGGAGGGAGCCCCAGCATTTT. Protein product: CASSPGREPQHF.